This TCR beta chain is drawn from a study of OX40 agonist ivuxolimab in advanced cancers. Study at large: Six ivuxolimab dose levels, 0.01 to 10 mg/kg, were given intravenously every 2 weeks. Aged about 23 to 90 with a mean of about 63 years, they were about 78% male.

Study conclusions and caveats: On average, a greater number of expanded clones characterised CD8+ T cells relative to CD4+.

V gave up 4 bases and J gave up 6 bases, with 6 bases separating them. CDR1 is SGHNT, CDR2 YENEEA, per germline. The CDR3 covers 12 residues. No patient had autoimmune disease or received systemic immunosuppression. Of note for this clone: Its antigen is unidentified.

The protocol was immunoSEQ multiplex PCR, while the TCRdb copy is restricted to in-frame clones and leaves out a portion. This table has 55,000 to 80,000 clones, roughly 84% appearing once. The chain has TRBV11-3 and TRBJ2-2; D not resolved. The sample here was CD4+ or CD8+ T cells sorted from blood, taken in a trial of the OX40 agonist ivuxolimab. The TCR was taken from an adult with an advanced solid tumor such as melanoma, head and neck, liver or kidney cancer. The CDR3 here is CASSYRSGELFF. The CDR3 DNA follows: TGTGCCAGCAGCTATAGGTCCGGGGAGCTGTTTTTT.